This T cell receptor beta chain was identified in a study of blood T cells in healthy people across ages. Using a J-beta primer mix together with a sample-barcoded 5' primer, a second PCR was run for about 6 to 11 cycles. TCRdb re-called the 5' RACE reads with MiXCR, one entry per CDR3 protein. The sample carries 800,000 or so distinct CDR3 sequences, about 42% recorded once. Caucasian, healthy and from Russia, the donors were aged between roughly 6 and 100. Germline values: CDR1 MGHDK, CDR2 SYGVNS. Deletions cut 5 bases from V and 8 bases from J, with 13 bases between. The CDR3 runs to 13 residues. J is TRBJ2-1 and V is TRBV25-1, with D unresolved. The specimen sequenced was blood. The origin of this receptor is a man of 80 years or more in good health. CDR3 bases: TGTGCCAGCAGTCAGATCAGTTATGATGAGCAGTTCTTC. Its translation is CASSQISYDEQFF. The variable domain in full, completed from reference TRBV25-1 and TRBJ2-1, reads EADIYQTPRYLVIGTGKKITLECSQTMGHDKMYWYQQDPGMELHLIHYSYGVNSTEKGDLSSESTVSRIRTEHFPLTLESARPSHTSQYLCASSQISYDEQFFGPGTRLTVL.